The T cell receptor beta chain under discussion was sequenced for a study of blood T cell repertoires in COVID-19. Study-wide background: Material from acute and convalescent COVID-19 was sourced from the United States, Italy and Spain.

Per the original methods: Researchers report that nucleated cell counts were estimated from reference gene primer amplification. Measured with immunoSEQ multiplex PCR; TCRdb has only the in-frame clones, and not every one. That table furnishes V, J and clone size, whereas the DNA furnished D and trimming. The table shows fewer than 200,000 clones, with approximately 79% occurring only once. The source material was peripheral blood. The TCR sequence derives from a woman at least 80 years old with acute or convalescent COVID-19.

The CDR3 DNA reads as TGTGCCAGCAGTGAGGGGACAGGGCCTAACTATGGCTACACCTTC. Encoded protein: CASSEGTGPNYGYTF. This chain links TRBV6-1 with TRBJ1-2; 9 positions agree with TRBD1. CDR3 length equals 15 residues. V shed 3 bases, J shed 0 bases, and the junction held 2 bases outside the gene matches. Germline CDR1 MNHNS, CDR2 SASEGT.